The 18 T cell receptor beta chains below all came from one sample that was sequenced in a study of cytomegalovirus exposure and HLA in healthy donors. Amplification used 60 Vbeta primers and 13 Jbeta primers. Profiling relied on immunoSEQ multiplex PCR, and the TCRdb table lists in-frame clones only, not all of them. The sample has around 120,000 clones, just under 85% seen once. Sequenced material: PBMCs. These TCRs come from a boy between 2 and 10 years old in good health and CMV-seronegative.

In its sample, this clone was seen once. This chain uses TRBV7-6 with TRBJ1-3, with TRBD1 identical over 8 bases. Trimming took 1 base from V and 7 from J; bases not matched to a gene: 12. Germline loops: CDR1 SGHVS, CDR2 FNYEAQ. The CDR3 length is 17 residues. CDR3 nucleotides: TGTGCCAGCAGCTTAGGCCACCAGGGGGCAAGGGGGAACACCATATATTTT. This sequence encodes CASSLGHQGARGNTIYF. Filled out from reference TRBV7-6 and TRBJ1-3, the complete variable domain reads GAGVSQSPRYKVTKRGQDVALRCDPISGHVSLYWYRQALGQGPEFLTYFNYEAQQDKSGLPNDRFSAERPEGSISTLTIQRTEQRDSAMYRCASSLGHQGARGNTIYFGEGSWLTVV.

On this clone itself: The same CDR3 also results from other DNA sequences found in this sample. The chain couples TRBV6-4 to TRBJ2-1, with D possibly being TRBD2 (6 bases). Germline CDR1 MRHNA, CDR2 SNTAGT. The CDR3 spans 14 residues. V was clipped by 0 bases and J by 4 bases, with 7 bases between them. The CDR3 loop is CASSDSAGYNEQFF. The DNA for the CDR3 is TGTGCCAGCAGTGACTCTGCGGGATACAATGAGCAGTTCTTC.

The chain couples TRBV25-1 to TRBJ1-6; 7 bases match TRBD1. Germline CDR1 is MGHDK and CDR2 is SYGVNS. J lost 4 bases, V lost 4 bases, and 1 base had no gene match. This CDR3 comprises 14 residues. In DNA, the CDR3 is TGTGCCAGCAGTGGGACAGGTTATAATTCACCCCTCCACTTT. It encodes CASSGTGYNSPLHF. Full variable domain (missing parts from reference TRBV25-1 and TRBJ1-6): EADIYQTPRYLVIGTGKKITLECSQTMGHDKMYWYQQDPGMELHLIHYSYGVNSTEKGDLSSESTVSRIRTEHFPLTLESARPSHTSQYLCASSGTGYNSPLHFGNGTRLTVT.

CDR3 in amino acids: CASSPSRGQGHWAFF. The CDR3 bases are TGCGCCAGCAGCCCTAGTAGGGGACAGGGTCATTGGGCTTTCTTT. The chain couples TRBV5-1 to TRBJ1-1; 9 bases fit TRBD1. V lost 4 bases to trimming and J lost 11 bases; unmatched junction nucleotides: 15. This CDR3 comprises 15 residues. Germline assignment: CDR1 SGHRS and CDR2 YFSETQ.

This rearrangement joins TRBV6-1 to TRBJ2-7, with 7 bases identical to TRBD1. V lost 4 bases to trimming and J lost 2 bases; unmatched junction nucleotides: 11. From germline, CDR1 is MNHNS and CDR2 SASEGT. CDR3 length: 16 amino acids. CDR3 coding DNA: TGTGCCAGCAGTGTTAACCTGGGACAGATCACCTACGAGCAGTACTTC. This gives the protein CASSVNLGQITYEQYF.

The rearrangement uses TRBV6-1 and TRBJ1-5, with D uncertain. In germline, CDR1 is MNHNS, CDR2 SASEGT. V was trimmed by 0 bases and J by 2 bases, leaving 11 bases between them. This CDR3 spans 16 amino acids. The CDR3 sequence: CASSEAEGVGNQPQHF. CDR3 coding DNA: TGTGCCAGCAGTGAAGCAGAGGGTGTGGGCAATCAGCCCCAGCATTTT.

The rearrangement links TRBV13 to TRBJ2-5; D may be TRBD2 (5 bases). V lost 5 bases and J 5 bases, leaving 15 bases between the germline ends. Looked up from germline, CDR1 is PRHDT and CDR2 is FYEKMQ (reference sequence). This CDR3 has 14 amino acids. As DNA, the CDR3 is TGTGCCAGCAGCCCCACCGAGGAGCGGGAGACCCAGTACTTC. It codes for CASSPTEERETQYF. Full variable domain (remainder filled in from reference TRBV13 and TRBJ2-5): AAGVIQSPRHLIKEKRETATLKCYPIPRHDTVYWYQQGPGQDPQFLISFYEKMQSDKGSIPDRFSAQQFSDYHSELNMSSLELGDSALYFCASSPTEERETQYFGPGTRLLVL.

The CDR3 DNA follows: TGTGCCAGCAGTTTATCGGACAGGGTCGATGAGCAGTTCTTC. As protein: CASSLSDRVDEQFF. The chain couples TRBV27 to TRBJ2-1, with 8 bases identical to TRBD1. The germline gives CDR1 MNHEY, CDR2 SMNVEV (reference sequence). CDR3 length equals 14 residues. V lost 0 bases, J lost 8 bases, and 3 bases stayed unmatched.

The rearrangement links TRBV6-5 to TRBJ2-5, with D maybe TRBD1 (6 bases). Trimming removed 9 bases from V and 2 bases from J, with 10 bases in between. Germline CDR1 and CDR2: MNHEY and SVGAGI. The CDR3 contains 12 residues. In nucleotides, the CDR3 is TGTGCCAGAAAGGACAGACAAGAGACCCAGTACTTC. Its translation: CARKDRQETQYF.

The gene calls are TRBV29-1 and TRBJ1-2; 7 nucleotides line up with TRBD1. The CDR3 sequence is 14 residues long. Unmatched junction bases numbered 11, after V lost 2 bases and J lost 8 bases. From germline, CDR1 is SQVTM and CDR2 ANQGSEA. Here the CDR3 DNA reads TGCAGCGTTGAAAGGGACAGCCGCGGGGAAGGCTACACCTTC. Its protein product is CSVERDSRGEGYTF.

The chain carries TRBV9 and TRBJ2-1; weak D call: TRBD2 (5 bases). The length of the CDR3 is 17 residues. The germline V gene encodes CDR1 SGDLS and CDR2 YYNGEE. V dropped 4 bases and J dropped 4 bases, with 21 bases sitting between them. CDR3 nucleotides: TGTGCCAGCAGCTCACAGACTACCCTCATCTTATACAATGAGCAGTTCTTC. Translating it yields CASSSQTTLILYNEQFF.

The V call is TRBV14, the J call TRBJ1-1; no firm D call. V was clipped by 0 bases and J by 8 bases, with 7 bases between them. Germline CDR1 and CDR2: SGHDN and FVKESK. The CDR3 has 12 residues. The CDR3 sequence is CASSQDSWEAFF. The DNA of the CDR3 is TGTGCCAGCAGCCAAGACAGTTGGGAAGCTTTCTTT.

V is TRBV5-6 and J is TRBJ2-3, with 9 bases that match TRBD1. The CDR3 extends over 18 amino acids. After removal of 5 bases from V and 5 bases from J, the junction contained 18 bases not matched to a gene. Germline CDR1 reads SGHDT; CDR2 reads YYEEEE. The CDR3 spells CASRPTFGTGMEVDTQYF. The CDR3 DNA reads as TGTGCCAGCAGGCCAACGTTCGGGACAGGGATGGAGGTAGATACGCAGTATTTT.

The genes are TRBV29-1 and TRBJ2-2, with TRBD2 matching over 9 bases. This CDR3 contains 13 residues. The V and J ends lost 6 bases and 6 bases, in that order; junction bases with no gene match: 5. In germline, CDR1 is SQVTM, CDR2 ANQGSEA. CDR3 in amino acids: CSVPGGGAGELFF. The CDR3 coding sequence is TGCAGCGTCCCCGGCGGGGGGGCCGGGGAGCTGTTTTTT.

This chain joins TRBV29-1 and TRBJ2-5; TRBD2 agrees at 7 bases. The germline gives CDR1 SQVTM, CDR2 ANQGSEA. The J segment lost 9 bases and the V segment lost 1 base, leaving 8 bases of the junction unmatched. CDR3 length equals 13 residues. The CDR3 bases are TGCAGCGTTGAAGGGGCGGGAGAATTGTCCCAGTACTTC. This sequence encodes CSVEGAGELSQYF. Drawing the rest from reference TRBV29-1 and TRBJ2-5, the complete variable domain is SAVISQKPSRDICQRGTSLTIQCQVDSQVTMMFWYRQQPGQSLTLIATANQGSEATYESGFVIDKFPISRPNLTFSTLTVSNMSPEDSSIYLCSVEGAGELSQYFGPGTRLLVL.

The rearrangement links TRBV30 to TRBJ2-3, with 9 bases identical to TRBD2. Germline V gene data show CDR1 as GTSNPN and CDR2 as SVGIG (reference sequence). The CDR3 totals 14 residues. Trimming cost V 4 bases and J 4 bases; bases outside gene matches: 6. Here the CDR3 reads CAWIGSGRPDTQYF. Written as DNA, the CDR3 is TGTGCCTGGATCGGGAGCGGGAGGCCAGATACGCAGTATTTT.

The chain uses TRBV7-9 and TRBJ2-1; 13 nucleotides line up with TRBD2. Per the germline V gene, CDR1 is SEHNR and CDR2 is FQNEAQ (reference sequence). This CDR3 has 18 amino acids. Trimming took 4 bases from V and 6 from J; bases not matched to a gene: 12. For the CDR3, the DNA is TGTGCCAGCAGCTCCTATCAGGGACTAGCGGGGACCGGCAATGAGCAGTTCTTC. Translation: CASSSYQGLAGTGNEQFF.

This chain connects TRBV6-5 to TRBJ2-2; 7 bases line up with TRBD2. This CDR3 contains 15 residues. The trim removed 6 bases at V and 6 bases at J, leaving 10 bases unmatched. CDR1 MNHEY and CDR2 SVGAGI come from the germline V gene. CDR3 coding DNA: TGTGCCAGCAGCCCCCCGGGGGGATGGGCCGGGGAGCTGTTTTTT. Its translation is CASSPPGGWAGELFF.